These T cell receptor beta chains were read from a single sample in a study of blood T cell repertoires in COVID-19. Only in-frame clones appear in the TCRdb table, and some are missing; sequencing was by immunoSEQ multiplex PCR. The table shows 250,000 or so clones, with 88% occurring only once. The sequencing input was peripheral blood. These receptors were collected from a woman in her 30s with acute or convalescent COVID-19. The CDR3 runs from the conserved cysteine through the conserved F or W. The order of the fields is CDR3 length, V gene, clone size, D gene, J gene, CDR3 DNA, CDR3 protein. D genes are given only for firm matches. Clone size appears in some rows only: once, few, many, or a class for an expanded clone.

len: 15
v_gene: TRBV29-1
abundance: -
d_gene: TRBD2
j_gene: TRBJ2-3
CDR3nt: TGCAGCGTTGAAGGGGGACTAGCCGGCACAGATACGCAGTATTTT
CDR3aa: CSVEGGLAGTDTQYF

len: 13
v_gene: TRBV4-3
abundance: once
d_gene: -
j_gene: TRBJ1-1
CDR3nt: TGCGCCAGCAGCCCTGCACAGAACACTGAAGCTTTCTTT
CDR3aa: CASSPAQNTEAFF

len: 13
v_gene: TRBV11-2
abundance: -
d_gene: -
j_gene: TRBJ2-3
CDR3nt: TGTGCCAGCAGCTTTGCAGGGGCAGATACGCAGTATTTT
CDR3aa: CASSFAGADTQYF

len: 16
v_gene: TRBV5-4
abundance: -
d_gene: -
j_gene: TRBJ1-3
CDR3nt: TGTGCCAGCAGCTGGAGAGGCACGGGGAGAGGAAACACCATATATTTT
CDR3aa: CASSWRGTGRGNTIYF

len: 17
v_gene: TRBV30
abundance: -
d_gene: TRBD2
j_gene: TRBJ2-1
CDR3nt: TGTGCCTGGAGTCAGTTTCTAAGCGGGAGGGTATCCAATGAGCAGTTCTTC
CDR3aa: CAWSQFLSGRVSNEQFF

len: 16
v_gene: TRBV7-8
abundance: -
d_gene: -
j_gene: TRBJ2-1
CDR3nt: TGTGCCAGCAGCTCACTGAGGGAAGCCGCCTACAATGAGCAGTTCTTC
CDR3aa: CASSSLREAAYNEQFF

len: 15
v_gene: TRBV3-1/TRBV3-2
abundance: -
d_gene: -
j_gene: TRBJ1-1
CDR3nt: TGTGCCAGCAGCCAAAATGGAGGTGTTGGCACTGAAGCTTTCTTT
CDR3aa: CASSQNGGVGTEAFF

len: 13
v_gene: TRBV19
abundance: -
d_gene: -
j_gene: TRBJ2-7
CDR3nt: TGTGCCAGTAGTATGAGCAGGGTGGAGGAGCAGTACTTC
CDR3aa: CASSMSRVEEQYF

len: 15
v_gene: TRBV7-2
abundance: -
d_gene: TRBD2
j_gene: TRBJ2-1
CDR3nt: TGTGCCAGCAGCGACCGGACTAGCGGGAACAATGAGCAGTTCTTC
CDR3aa: CASSDRTSGNNEQFF

len: 15
v_gene: TRBV19
abundance: -
d_gene: -
j_gene: TRBJ2-7
CDR3nt: TGTGCCAGTACCCTTTTTCGGGTTATGACCTACGAGCAGTACTTC
CDR3aa: CASTLFRVMTYEQYF

len: 12
v_gene: TRBV12-3/TRBV12-4
abundance: -
d_gene: -
j_gene: TRBJ1-4
CDR3nt: TGTGCCAGCAGCACCACAGGGAGAAAACTGTTTTTT
CDR3aa: CASSTTGRKLFF

len: 16
v_gene: TRBV2
abundance: -
d_gene: TRBD2
j_gene: TRBJ2-7
CDR3nt: TGTGCCAGCAGTGCCAGGACGGCCGGGACTAGATACGAGCAGTACTTC
CDR3aa: CASSARTAGTRYEQYF

len: 17
v_gene: TRBV25-1
abundance: -
d_gene: TRBD1
j_gene: TRBJ1-3
CDR3nt: TGTGCCAGCAGTGAATCAAGGACAGGGTTCTCTGGAAACACCATATATTTT
CDR3aa: CASSESRTGFSGNTIYF

len: 15
v_gene: TRBV9
abundance: -
d_gene: TRBD1
j_gene: TRBJ1-1
CDR3nt: TGTGCCAGCAGCTCTTCAGGGGGTCTGAACACTGAAGCTTTCTTT
CDR3aa: CASSSSGGLNTEAFF

len: 15
v_gene: TRBV19
abundance: -
d_gene: -
j_gene: TRBJ1-1
CDR3nt: TGTGCCAGTAGTAGGGAGAAGGTAATATGGACTGAAGCTTTCTTT
CDR3aa: CASSREKVIWTEAFF

len: 18
v_gene: TRBV11-3
abundance: -
d_gene: TRBD2
j_gene: TRBJ2-1
CDR3nt: TGTGCCAGCAGCTCGGGACTAGCGGGCTTAAGCTCCTACAATGAGCAGTTCTTC
CDR3aa: CASSSGLAGLSSYNEQFF

len: 15
v_gene: TRBV7-9
abundance: once
d_gene: -
j_gene: TRBJ1-1
CDR3nt: TGTGCCAGCAAGGGACTCTTCCCCGTGAACACTGAAGCTTTCTTT
CDR3aa: CASKGLFPVNTEAFF

len: 15
v_gene: TRBV2
abundance: few
d_gene: TRBD2
j_gene: TRBJ2-5
CDR3nt: TGTGCCAGCAGTCCCGCTAGCGGGAGGTTGGAGACCCAGTACTTC
CDR3aa: CASSPASGRLETQYF

len: 11
v_gene: TRBV6-5
abundance: -
d_gene: TRBD1
j_gene: TRBJ2-3
CDR3nt: TGTGCCAGCGGAGGACAGGGGGCTGAGTATTTT
CDR3aa: CASGGQGAEYF

len: 13
v_gene: TRBV5-4
abundance: few
d_gene: -
j_gene: TRBJ2-7
CDR3nt: TGTGCCAGCAGCACCGCCCCTCCGGGGGAGCAGTACTTC
CDR3aa: CASSTAPPGEQYF

len: 13
v_gene: TRBV30
abundance: -
d_gene: TRBD2
j_gene: TRBJ2-7
CDR3nt: TGTGCCTGGAGTGTAAGGCTAGCGGGAGATATCAACTTC
CDR3aa: CAWSVRLAGDINF

len: 14
v_gene: TRBV7-8
abundance: -
d_gene: -
j_gene: TRBJ1-1
CDR3nt: TGTGCCAGCAGCTTAATTTTGGGCGACGGTGAAGCTTTCTTT
CDR3aa: CASSLILGDGEAFF

len: 16
v_gene: TRBV5-6
abundance: -
d_gene: TRBD1
j_gene: TRBJ1-2
CDR3nt: TGTGCCAGCAGCTTCCACGACAGGGGGACTAACTATGGCTACACCTTC
CDR3aa: CASSFHDRGTNYGYTF

len: 15
v_gene: TRBV6-5
abundance: -
d_gene: -
j_gene: TRBJ1-4
CDR3nt: TGTGCCAGCTCGCGACTCAGATCAACTAATGAAAAACTGTTTTTT
CDR3aa: CASSRLRSTNEKLFF

len: 16
v_gene: TRBV30
abundance: -
d_gene: TRBD1
j_gene: TRBJ1-1
CDR3nt: TGTGCCTGGAGTACACAGCCGGGACAGACCTTGCGGGGAGCTTTCTTT
CDR3aa: CAWSTQPGQTLRGAFF

len: 15
v_gene: TRBV15
abundance: -
d_gene: -
j_gene: TRBJ1-2
CDR3nt: TGTGCCACCAGCAGAGATGTCGGGCAGGGAGGTGGCTACACCTTC
CDR3aa: CATSRDVGQGGGYTF

len: 17
v_gene: TRBV9
abundance: -
d_gene: TRBD2
j_gene: TRBJ2-3
CDR3nt: TGTGCCAGCAGCGTCGGGCACTCTAGCGGGAGTGCAGATACGCAGTATTTT
CDR3aa: CASSVGHSSGSADTQYF

len: 13
v_gene: TRBV19
abundance: -
d_gene: -
j_gene: TRBJ2-5
CDR3nt: TGTGCCAGTAGTATAGGCGGGCTCGGGACCCAGTACTTC
CDR3aa: CASSIGGLGTQYF

len: 13
v_gene: TRBV5-1
abundance: -
d_gene: TRBD1
j_gene: TRBJ1-4
CDR3nt: TGCGCCAGCAGTTCGACAGGGAATGAAAAACTGTTTTTT
CDR3aa: CASSSTGNEKLFF